These 9 T cell receptor beta chains were sequenced from one sample in a study of blood T cell repertoires in COVID-19. Only in-frame clones appear in the TCRdb table, and some are missing; sequencing was by immunoSEQ multiplex PCR. The sample records about 94,000 clones, roughly four fifths being singletons. The sequenced material came from peripheral blood. These receptors originate from a man in his sixties with acute or convalescent COVID-19.

The rearrangement uses TRBV5-5 and TRBJ2-2; D unresolved. V was clipped by 9 bases and J by 2 bases, with 14 bases between them. There are 14 residues in the CDR3. The germline gives CDR1 SGHKS, CDR2 YYEKEE (reference sequence). The CDR3 DNA reads TGTGCCATCCGCCGCGGTATTAACACCGGGGAGCTGTTTTTT. It codes for CAIRRGINTGELFF.

The genes are TRBV4-1 and TRBJ1-1, with 8 bases lining up with TRBD1. The CDR3 is 13 residues long. Germline assignment: CDR1 MGHRA and CDR2 YSYEKL. Trimming took 7 bases from V and 4 from J; bases not matched to a gene: 5. In nucleotides, the CDR3 is TGCGCCAGCAAGACAGGGGTGAGCACTGAAGCTTTCTTT. Translating gives CASKTGVSTEAFF.

This chain uses TRBV12-5 with TRBJ1-1; no clear D. Trimming pared 2 bases from V and 3 bases from J, leaving 7 bases between. Germline CDR1 reads LGHNT; CDR2 reads FRNRAP. This CDR3 is built from 13 residues. The CDR3 DNA sequence: TGTGCTAGTGGTTTGCCTCCCCACACTGAAGCTTTCTTT. It encodes CASGLPPHTEAFF.

V gene TRBV28 combines with J gene TRBJ1-5; TRBD1 agrees at 12 bases. This CDR3 is 14 amino acids long. V lost 8 bases and J lost 5; bases outside the gene matches: 4. Looked up from germline, CDR1 is MDHEN and CDR2 is SYDVKM. The CDR3 nucleotides are TGTGCCAGCTCCGGGACAGGGGGCGATCAGCCCCAGCATTTT. Its protein is CASSGTGGDQPQHF.

The rearrangement uses TRBV30 and TRBJ2-3; D not resolved. There are 12 residues in the CDR3. Trimming pared 2 bases from V and 6 bases from J, leaving 9 bases between. Germline loops: CDR1 GTSNPN, CDR2 SVGIG (reference sequence). DNA of the CDR3: TGTGCCTGGAGTCCGCTATGGGATACGCAGTATTTT. Translation: CAWSPLWDTQYF.

CDR3 loop: CASSITGQGGNQPQHF. CDR3 in DNA: TGTGCCAGTAGTATAACGGGGCAGGGAGGGAATCAGCCCCAGCATTTT. The rearrangement links TRBV19 to TRBJ1-5; possible D gene TRBD1, 5 bases. Trimming removed 2 bases from V and 4 bases from J, with 15 bases in between. The CDR3 contains 16 residues. Germline V gene sequence: CDR1 LNHDA, CDR2 SQIVND (reference sequence).

This clone has a handful of counts. The gene calls are TRBV9 and TRBJ1-1; D is uncertain. V lost 4 bases and J 3 bases, leaving 10 bases between the germline ends. The CDR3 runs to 13 residues. CDR1 and CDR2 from the germline V gene are SGDLS and YYNGEE. In DNA, the CDR3 is TGTGCCAGCAGCAGAATAGTCGACACTGAAGCTTTCTTT. Its translation: CASSRIVDTEAFF.

V is TRBV5-1 and J is TRBJ1-2, with TRBD1 matching 9 bases. V lost 3 bases, J lost 9 bases, and 6 bases stayed unmatched. The CDR3 sequence is 13 residues long. Looked up from germline, CDR1 is SGHRS and CDR2 is YFSETQ. CDR3: CASSSQGAFSYTF. For the CDR3, the DNA is TGCGCCAGCAGCTCACAGGGGGCATTTAGCTACACCTTC. Using reference TRBV5-1 and TRBJ1-2 for the parts outside the CDR3, the full variable domain is KAGVTQTPRYLIKTRGQQVTLSCSPISGHRSVSWYQQTPGQGLQFLFEYFSETQRNKGNFPGRFSGRQFSNSRSEMNVSTLELGDSALYLCASSSQGAFSYTFGSGTRLTVV.

The rearrangement joins TRBV5-1 to TRBJ2-7; 8 positions match TRBD1. This CDR3 has 13 amino acids. CDR1 and CDR2 from the germline V gene are SGHRS and YFSETQ. J gave up 6 bases and V 3 bases, and 5 bases lay outside the gene matches. In DNA form, the CDR3 reads TGCGCCAGCAGCTGGACAGGGCCTCTCGAGCAGTACTTC. As protein: CASSWTGPLEQYF.